The TCR beta chain under discussion was sequenced for a study of T-cell reconstitution after alpha-beta-depleted transplantation in children. General study findings and limits: T-cell counts and diversity were attributed mostly to newly produced T cells one year after transplant. Several patients had high TCRbeta diversity at day 60; it came from surviving recipient T cells and thymic progenitors.

A few counts support this clonotype. Its matching antigen is unknown. TCRbeta library preparation incorporated unique molecular identifiers. TCRdb re-called the PCR reads through MiXCR, storing one row per CDR3 protein. The table lists 700,000 to 950,000 distinct CDR3 sequences, about 16% of them singletons, with under 6% in the top ten. V was pared by 2 bases and J by 0 bases, with 11 bases between. CDR1 and CDR2 (germline): DFQATT, SNEGSKA (reference sequence). The length of the CDR3 is 15 residues. The gene calls are TRBV20-1 and TRBJ2-1; D possibly uses TRBD1 or TRBD2 (6 bases each). The receptor comes from a male patient aged 10 to 17 who had a stem cell transplant for acute lymphoblastic leukemia, so the T cells may come from the graft donor. This material consisted of PBMCs, mostly from graft donor cells, taken 360 days after TCRalphabeta/CD19-depleted stem cell transplant. CDR3 amino acids: CSARPGGSSYNEQFF. The DNA of the CDR3 is TGCAGTGCTAGACCCGGGGGCAGCTCCTACAATGAGCAGTTCTTC.